This entry describes one T cell receptor beta chain. Its antigen is currently not known. No per-base quality is available; no much larger clone lies one base away. Taken from cysteine to phenylalanine, the CDR3 has 14 residues. The retained sequence is limited to the CDR3, 42 bases, with the frame set at the first base. The V and J ends are trimmed by 10 bases and 4 bases, leaving 20 bases between them. The germline V gene encodes CDR1 SNHLY and CDR2 FYNNEI. The data derive from a study of cytomegalovirus exposure and HLA in healthy donors (dated by TCRdb to 2017 to 2019). General notes on the study: According to a later analysis, one platform produced both the 120 validation repertoires and the 730 or so repertoires of the first cohort. The study aimed to test whether signatures of past pathogen exposure could be identified by cataloging public T cell receptors. A separate validation cohort of approximately 120 different subjects was used in addition to the approximately 640-subject first cohort. To predict cytomegalovirus infection status, the study brought together high-throughput TCR immunosequencing, statistical association of individual TCRs with disease status, and machine learning. General findings and caveats noted by the study authors: The validation cohort had no HLA typing available for a later analysis, so co-occurrence within that cohort was assessed over all 110 or so repertoires. The classifier was reported to diagnose cytomegalovirus status with high specificity and sensitivity in both the original cohort and the validation cohort. The study listed 150 to 200 TCR beta chains as associated with cytomegalovirus. A few of the identified cytomegalovirus-associated TCR beta chains were confirmed in vitro to be specific for cytomegalovirus antigens. Most TCR sequences were observed very rarely across donors, whereas some public TCRs were present in many individuals. It was suggested by the authors that the approach could potentially be generalized to other disease states and immunological phenotypes. Of the cluster scores, 85% to 95% were above 0 in a later analysis, which found that TCRs clustered in the first cohort also tended to co-occur in the 120 validation repertoires.

The donors were included in the validation cohort of 130 or so subjects, a group kept apart from the roughly 700-subject first cohort. Library method: the immunoSEQ multiplex PCR assay. Per the source publication's procedure: A statistical classification framework was built to diagnose cytomegalovirus status from the catalog of TCR beta chain sequences. The table comes from immuneACCESS by way of TCRdb, which keeps in-frame sequences with V and J called. Part of the clones is missing from these tables; in studies checked, under half for an unresolved V gene and the rest for unknown reasons. V, J and clone size derive from that table, while D and trimming were established from the DNA sequence. A total of around 200,000 clones appear in this sample, more than 65% of them only once. The top ten constitute 2.5% to 3% of the sample.

The V and J segments used are TRBV2 and TRBJ2-7; TRBD2 could be the D gene, as 5 bases match. Sequencing input: PBMCs. The sequence was collected from a woman between 18 and 29 years old in good health and CMV-seropositive. The encoded CDR3 is CATLSGVRTYEQYF. The sequenced DNA: TGTGCCACTCTCTCTGGGGTTCGGACTTACGAGCAGTACTTC.